The rows below give T cell receptor beta chains drawn from one sample of a study of CD8+ T cells in alopecia areata. Produced via immunoSEQ multiplex PCR; TCRdb's table is partial and in-frame only. The data show 80,000 to 100,000 clones, with about 40% seen just once and roughly 18% held by the top ten. The source material was CD8+ T cells sorted from blood, sampled at week 24, from a patient treated with tofacitinib. All receptors come from a human donor with alopecia areata. Both conserved end residues are part of each CDR3. D genes are given only for firm matches. The size field is filled for only some rows; it gives once, few, many or a size class.

D gene,V gene,J gene,clone size,CDR3 protein,CDR3 DNA
TRBD1,TRBV5-6,TRBJ1-1,NA,CASSLATGGLEEAFF,TGTGCCAGCAGCTTGGCCACAGGGGGCTTGGAGGAAGCTTTCTTT
NA,TRBV5-1,TRBJ2-7,NA,CASSLVGEEQYF,TGCGCCAGCAGCTTGGTGGGTGAAGAGCAGTACTTC
TRBD1,TRBV5-1,TRBJ2-3,NA,CASRGTGVRDTQYF,TGCGCCAGCAGGGGGACAGGGGTCCGAGATACGCAGTATTTT
NA,TRBV7-9,TRBJ2-2,few,CASSFSGTNTGELFF,TGTGCCAGCAGCTTTAGCGGAACGAACACCGGGGAGCTGTTTTTT
NA,TRBV7-8,TRBJ2-5,NA,CASSFLSMGPKETQYF,TGTGCCAGCAGCTTCCTATCTATGGGACCGAAAGAGACCCAGTACTTC
NA,TRBV19,TRBJ1-1,NA,CASSITNTEAFF,TGTGCCAGTAGTATTACGAACACTGAAGCTTTCTTT
TRBD1,TRBV4-1,TRBJ2-1,few,CASSQETGIYNEQFF,TGCGCCAGCAGCCAAGAGACAGGGATCTACAATGAGCAGTTCTTC
NA,TRBV9,TRBJ2-2,NA,CASSKEADSGELFF,TGTGCCAGCAGCAAAGAGGCAGATTCCGGGGAGCTGTTTTTT
NA,TRBV4-3,TRBJ2-1,few,CASSPRDGEYNEQFF,TGCGCCAGCAGCCCTCGGGACGGAGAATACAATGAGCAGTTCTTC
TRBD1,TRBV27,TRBJ2-7,NA,CASPTGLREQYF,TGTGCCAGTCCGACAGGGTTGAGGGAGCAGTACTTC
NA,TRBV7-9,TRBJ1-2,once,CASTNEPEVGYGYTF,TGTGCCAGCACTAACGAACCAGAAGTAGGGTATGGCTACACCTTC
NA,TRBV2,TRBJ1-4,NA,CASSAETTNEKLFF,TGTGCCAGCAGCGCGGAAACAACTAATGAAAAACTGTTTTTT
NA,TRBV30,TRBJ1-2,NA,CAWDTGIYGYTF,TGTGCCTGGGACACGGGGATCTATGGCTACACCTTC
NA,TRBV29-1,TRBJ1-2,NA,CSGRGVYGYTF,TGCAGCGGAAGGGGAGTGTATGGCTACACCTTC
TRBD1,TRBV10-3,TRBJ2-7,NA,CAISEGGTGVNEQYF,TGTGCCATCAGTGAGGGCGGGACAGGGGTTAACGAGCAGTACTTC
TRBD2,TRBV29-1,TRBJ2-5,NA,CSVHPTSAETQYF,TGCAGCGTTCACCCTACTAGCGCGGAGACCCAGTACTTC
TRBD1,TRBV27,TRBJ2-7,once,CASAGQGAGSSYEQYF,TGTGCCAGCGCCGGACAGGGGGCCGGGAGCTCCTACGAGCAGTACTTC
NA,TRBV10-3,TRBJ2-1,NA,CAISIANEQFF,TGTGCCATCAGTATAGCCAATGAGCAGTTCTTC
NA,TRBV5-1,TRBJ1-2,NA,CASSLAVEAVGGYTF,TGCGCCAGCAGCTTGGCCGTTGAGGCCGTGGGTGGCTACACCTTC
NA,TRBV4-1,TRBJ1-2,few,CASSQEAVSNYGYTF,TGCGCCAGCAGCCAAGAGGCAGTCTCTAACTATGGCTACACCTTC
NA,TRBV6-4,TRBJ2-2,few,CASSGFTGELFF,TGTGCCAGCAGTGGGTTCACCGGGGAGCTGTTTTTT
NA,TRBV2,TRBJ1-5,NA,CASSPSVRRSNQPQHF,TGTGCCAGCAGTCCCTCCGTACGACGTAGCAATCAGCCCCAGCATTTT
TRBD1,TRBV28,TRBJ1-1,few,CASSRDRGRNTEAFF,TGTGCCAGCAGTCGAGACAGGGGCCGGAACACTGAAGCTTTCTTT
TRBD1,TRBV27,TRBJ1-5,NA,CASRLQGFSFNQPQHF,TGTGCCAGCAGATTACAGGGGTTCTCCTTCAATCAGCCCCAGCATTTT
NA,TRBV28,TRBJ2-7,NA,CASSPGSSYEQYF,TGTGCCAGCAGCCCCGGGTCTTCCTACGAGCAGTACTTC
NA,TRBV15,TRBJ2-5,NA,CATSQGETQYF,TGTGCCACCAGCCAAGGGGAGACCCAGTACTTC
NA,TRBV29-1,TRBJ1-4,few,CSVGTTVDGKLFF,NA
NA,TRBV6-6,TRBJ2-2,NA,CASSRYRETGELFF,TGTGCCAGCAGCCGGTACAGGGAGACCGGGGAGCTGTTTTTT
NA,TRBV7-9,TRBJ2-2,many,CASSPFLGGTGELFF,TGTGCCAGCAGTCCTTTTCTAGGGGGAACCGGGGAGCTGTTTTTT
NA,TRBV30,TRBJ2-6,NA,CALSSGANVLTF,TGTGCCCTGAGCTCTGGGGCCAACGTCCTGACTTTC
TRBD2,TRBV11-3,TRBJ2-7,medium-sized,CVLPGGSHEQYF,TGTGTGCTCCCGGGAGGGAGCCACGAGCAGTACTTC
NA,TRBV30,TRBJ2-7,NA,CAWSVRGSGEQYF,TGTGCCTGGAGTGTAAGGGGGTCCGGCGAGCAGTACTTC
TRBD2,TRBV10-3,TRBJ2-7,NA,CAISDGTSPYEQYF,TGTGCCATCAGTGACGGGACTAGTCCGTACGAGCAGTACTTC
NA,TRBV2,TRBJ1-5,NA,CASKGPNQPQHF,TGTGCCAGCAAGGGTCCCAATCAGCCCCAGCATTTT
NA,TRBV28,TRBJ1-2,NA,CASSLVPANYGYTF,TGTGCCAGCAGTTTAGTCCCAGCTAACTATGGCTACACCTTC
TRBD2,TRBV12-5,TRBJ2-2,NA,CASGLVTSGRNPNTGELFF,TGTGCTAGTGGTTTGGTAACTAGCGGGAGGAACCCGAACACCGGGGAGCTGTTTTTT
TRBD1,TRBV28,TRBJ1-1,NA,CASRQGNTEAFF,TGTGCCAGCCGACAGGGTAACACTGAAGCTTTCTTT
NA,TRBV29-1,TRBJ2-2,NA,CSVVAGDRSGELFF,TGCAGCGTTGTGGCCGGCGATCGTAGCGGGGAGCTGTTTTTT
NA,TRBV28,TRBJ2-1,NA,CASSLFQGSYNEQFF,TGTGCCAGCAGTTTGTTCCAGGGGTCATACAATGAGCAGTTCTTC
NA,TRBV7-3,TRBJ1-4,once,CASSLVSATNEKLFF,TGTGCCAGCAGCTTAGTATCAGCAACTAATGAAAAACTGTTTTTT
NA,TRBV7-8,TRBJ1-4,NA,CASSLVGTLGEKLFF,TGTGCCAGCAGCTTAGTCGGGACCTTGGGGGAAAAACTGTTTTTT